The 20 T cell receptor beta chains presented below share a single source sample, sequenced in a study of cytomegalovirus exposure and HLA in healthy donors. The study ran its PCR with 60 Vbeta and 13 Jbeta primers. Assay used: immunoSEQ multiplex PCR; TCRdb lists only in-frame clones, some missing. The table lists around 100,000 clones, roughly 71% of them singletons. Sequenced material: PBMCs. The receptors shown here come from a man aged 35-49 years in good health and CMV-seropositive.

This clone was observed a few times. The CDR3 coding sequence is TGCGCCAGCAGCTTGGTGGCAGGTTCTGTCACTGAAGCTTTCTTT. Translation gives CASSLVAGSVTEAFF. This chain connects TRBV5-1 to TRBJ1-1, with no clear D. This CDR3 has 15 amino acids. V lost 0 bases to trimming and J lost 4 bases, with 13 bases between them. Germline V gene sequence: CDR1 SGHRS, CDR2 YFSETQ. Using reference TRBV5-1 and TRBJ1-1 for the parts outside the CDR3, the full variable domain is KAGVTQTPRYLIKTRGQQVTLSCSPISGHRSVSWYQQTPGQGLQFLFEYFSETQRNKGNFPGRFSGRQFSNSRSEMNVSTLELGDSALYLCASSLVAGSVTEAFFGQGTRLTVV.

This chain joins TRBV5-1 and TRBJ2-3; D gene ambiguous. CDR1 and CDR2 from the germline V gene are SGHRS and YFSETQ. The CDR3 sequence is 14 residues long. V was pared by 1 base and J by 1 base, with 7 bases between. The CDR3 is CASSLIVGTDTQYF. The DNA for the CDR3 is TGCGCCAGCAGCTTGATTGTCGGCACAGATACGCAGTATTTT. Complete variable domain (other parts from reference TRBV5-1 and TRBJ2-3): KAGVTQTPRYLIKTRGQQVTLSCSPISGHRSVSWYQQTPGQGLQFLFEYFSETQRNKGNFPGRFSGRQFSNSRSEMNVSTLELGDSALYLCASSLIVGTDTQYFGPGTRLTVL.

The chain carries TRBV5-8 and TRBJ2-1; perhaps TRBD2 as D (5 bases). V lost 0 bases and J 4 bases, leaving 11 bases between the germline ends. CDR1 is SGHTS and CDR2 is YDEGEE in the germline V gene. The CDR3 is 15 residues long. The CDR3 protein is CASSLGSTNYNEQFF. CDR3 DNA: TGTGCCAGCAGCTTGGGGTCGACTAATTACAATGAGCAGTTCTTC.

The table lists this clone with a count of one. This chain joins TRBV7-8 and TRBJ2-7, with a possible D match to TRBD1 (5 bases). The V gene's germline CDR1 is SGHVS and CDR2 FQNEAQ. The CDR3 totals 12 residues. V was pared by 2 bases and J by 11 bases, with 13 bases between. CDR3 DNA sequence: TGTGCCAGCAGCTTAAGAGGACACCAAGAGTACTTC. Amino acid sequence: CASSLRGHQEYF. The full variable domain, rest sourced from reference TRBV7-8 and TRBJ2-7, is GAGVSQSPRYKVAKRGQDVALRCDPISGHVSLFWYQQALGQGPEFLTYFQNEAQLDKSGLPSDRFFAERPEGSVSTLKIQRTQQEDSAVYLCASSLRGHQEYFGPGTRLTVT.

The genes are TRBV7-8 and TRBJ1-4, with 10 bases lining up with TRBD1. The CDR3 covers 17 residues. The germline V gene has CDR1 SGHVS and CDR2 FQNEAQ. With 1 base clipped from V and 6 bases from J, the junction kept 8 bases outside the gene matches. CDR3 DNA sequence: TGTGCCAGCAGCTTAGTTGGCGGTGGGACAGGGGATGAAAAACTGTTTTTT. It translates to CASSLVGGGTGDEKLFF.

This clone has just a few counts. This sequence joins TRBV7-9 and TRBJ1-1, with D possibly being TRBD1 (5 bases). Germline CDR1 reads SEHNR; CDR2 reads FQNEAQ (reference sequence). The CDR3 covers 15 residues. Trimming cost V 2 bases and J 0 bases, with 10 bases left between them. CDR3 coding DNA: TGTGCCAGCAGCTTATACGCAGGGCTGAACACTGAAGCTTTCTTT. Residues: CASSLYAGLNTEAFF.

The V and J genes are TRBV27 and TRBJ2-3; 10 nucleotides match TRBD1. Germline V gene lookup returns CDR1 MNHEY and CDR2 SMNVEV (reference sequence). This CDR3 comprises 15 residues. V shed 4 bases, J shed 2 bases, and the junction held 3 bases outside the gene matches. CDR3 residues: CASSWDRGPTDTQYF. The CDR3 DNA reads TGTGCCAGCAGTTGGGACAGGGGCCCCACAGATACGCAGTATTTT.

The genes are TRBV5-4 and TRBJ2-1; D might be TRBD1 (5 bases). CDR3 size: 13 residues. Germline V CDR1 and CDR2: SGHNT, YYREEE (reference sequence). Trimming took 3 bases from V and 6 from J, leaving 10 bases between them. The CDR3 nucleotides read TGTGCCAGCAGCTCTAGGGGTGGCAATGAGCAGTTCTTC. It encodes CASSSRGGNEQFF.

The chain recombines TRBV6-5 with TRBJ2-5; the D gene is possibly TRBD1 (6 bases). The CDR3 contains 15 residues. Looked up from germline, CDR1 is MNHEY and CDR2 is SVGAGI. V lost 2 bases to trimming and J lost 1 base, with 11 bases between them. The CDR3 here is CASSYDWTAQETQYF. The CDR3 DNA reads TGTGCCAGCAGTTACGATTGGACAGCCCAAGAGACCCAGTACTTC.

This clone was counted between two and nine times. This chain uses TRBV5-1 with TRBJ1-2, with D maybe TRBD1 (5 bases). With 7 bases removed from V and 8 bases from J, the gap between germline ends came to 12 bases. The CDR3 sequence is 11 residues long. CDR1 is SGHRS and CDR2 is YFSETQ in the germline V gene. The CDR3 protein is CASWGESGYTF. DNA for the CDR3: TGCGCCAGCTGGGGGGAAAGCGGCTACACCTTC.

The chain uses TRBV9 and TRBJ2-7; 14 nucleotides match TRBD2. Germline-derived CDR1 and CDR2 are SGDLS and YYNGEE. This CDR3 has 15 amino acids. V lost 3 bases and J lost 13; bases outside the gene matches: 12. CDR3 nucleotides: TGTGCCAGCAGCGGACTAGCGGGAGGGTCCCCCTCTGTTTACTTC. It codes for CASSGLAGGSPSVYF. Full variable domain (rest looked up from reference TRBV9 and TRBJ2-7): DSGVTQTPKHLITATGQRVTLRCSPRSGDLSVYWYQQSLDQGLQFLIQYYNGEERAKGNILERFSAQQFPDLHSELNLSSLELGDSALYFCASSGLAGGSPSVYFGPGTRLTVT.

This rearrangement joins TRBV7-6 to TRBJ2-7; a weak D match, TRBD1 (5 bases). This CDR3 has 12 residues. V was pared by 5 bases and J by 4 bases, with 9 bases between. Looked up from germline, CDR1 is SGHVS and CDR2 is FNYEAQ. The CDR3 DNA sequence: TGTGCCAGCAGCCCAGGGCTATACGAGCAGTACGTC. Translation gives CASSPGLYEQYV.

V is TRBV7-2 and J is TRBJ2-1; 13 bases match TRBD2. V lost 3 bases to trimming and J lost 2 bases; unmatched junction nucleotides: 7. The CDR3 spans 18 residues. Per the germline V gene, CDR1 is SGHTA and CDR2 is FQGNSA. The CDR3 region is CASSFGLAGVLPYNEQFF. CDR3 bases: TGTGCCAGCAGCTTCGGACTAGCGGGAGTTCTCCCCTACAATGAGCAGTTCTTC.

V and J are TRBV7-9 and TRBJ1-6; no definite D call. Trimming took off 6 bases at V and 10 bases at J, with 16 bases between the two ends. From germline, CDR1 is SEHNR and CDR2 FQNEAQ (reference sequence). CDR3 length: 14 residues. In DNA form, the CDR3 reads TGTGCCAGCAGACCGGGCCGTGCGGGATCACCCCTCCACTTT. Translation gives CASRPGRAGSPLHF.

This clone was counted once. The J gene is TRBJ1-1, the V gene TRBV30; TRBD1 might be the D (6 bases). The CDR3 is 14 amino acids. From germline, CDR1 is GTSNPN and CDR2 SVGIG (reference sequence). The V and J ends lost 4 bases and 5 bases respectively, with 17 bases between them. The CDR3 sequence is CAWNGWGQKTEAFF. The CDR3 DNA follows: TGTGCCTGGAATGGGTGGGGGCAGAAGACTGAAGCTTTCTTT.

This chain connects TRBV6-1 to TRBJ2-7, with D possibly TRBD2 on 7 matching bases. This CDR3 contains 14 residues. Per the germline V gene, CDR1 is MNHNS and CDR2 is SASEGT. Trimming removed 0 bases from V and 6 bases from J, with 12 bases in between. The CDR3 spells CASSEAKGGREQYF. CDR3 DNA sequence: TGTGCCAGCAGTGAAGCGAAGGGGGGGCGCGAGCAGTACTTC.

The CDR3 region has the DNA TGCGCCAGCAGCCAAGGGACAGGGTCTGGTCAGCCCCAGCATTTT. Protein: CASSQGTGSGQPQHF. The chain combines TRBV5-1 with TRBJ1-5; 9 bases are shared with TRBD1. Germline values: CDR1 SGHRS, CDR2 YFSETQ. After removal of 4 bases from V and 6 bases from J, the junction contained 8 bases not matched to a gene. The CDR3 is made up of 15 amino acids.

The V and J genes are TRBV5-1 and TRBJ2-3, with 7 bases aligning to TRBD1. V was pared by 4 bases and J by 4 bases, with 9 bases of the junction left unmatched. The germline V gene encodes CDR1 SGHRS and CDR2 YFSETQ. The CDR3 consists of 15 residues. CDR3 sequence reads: CASSASRQGPDTQYF. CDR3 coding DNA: TGCGCCAGCAGCGCCTCTCGACAGGGACCAGATACGCAGTATTTT.

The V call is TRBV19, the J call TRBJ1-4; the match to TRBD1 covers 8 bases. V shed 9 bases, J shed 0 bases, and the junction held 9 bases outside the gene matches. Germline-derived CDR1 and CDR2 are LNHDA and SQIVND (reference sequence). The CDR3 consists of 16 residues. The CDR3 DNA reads TGTGCCAGCATGACAGGGGAGATGGCAACTAATGAAAAACTGTTTTTT. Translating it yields CASMTGEMATNEKLFF.

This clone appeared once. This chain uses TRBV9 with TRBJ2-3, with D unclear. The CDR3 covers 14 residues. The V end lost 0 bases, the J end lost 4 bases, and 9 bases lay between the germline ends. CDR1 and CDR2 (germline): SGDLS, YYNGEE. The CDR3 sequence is CASSVVGPPDTQYF. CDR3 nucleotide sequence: TGTGCCAGCAGCGTAGTTGGGCCCCCAGATACGCAGTATTTT. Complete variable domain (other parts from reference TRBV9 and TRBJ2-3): DSGVTQTPKHLITATGQRVTLRCSPRSGDLSVYWYQQSLDQGLQFLIQYYNGEERAKGNILERFSAQQFPDLHSELNLSSLELGDSALYFCASSVVGPPDTQYFGPGTRLTVL.